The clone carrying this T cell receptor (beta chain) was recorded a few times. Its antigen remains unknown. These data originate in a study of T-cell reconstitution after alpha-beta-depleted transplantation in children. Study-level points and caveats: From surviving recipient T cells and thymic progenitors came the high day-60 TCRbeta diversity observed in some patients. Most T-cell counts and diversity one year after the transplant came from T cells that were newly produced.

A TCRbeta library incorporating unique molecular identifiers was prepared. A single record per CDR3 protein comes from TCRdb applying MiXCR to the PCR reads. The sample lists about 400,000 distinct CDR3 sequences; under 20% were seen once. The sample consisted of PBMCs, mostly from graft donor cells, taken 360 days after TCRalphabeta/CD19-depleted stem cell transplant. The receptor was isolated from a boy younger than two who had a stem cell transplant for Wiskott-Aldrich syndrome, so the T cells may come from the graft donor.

In nucleotides, the CDR3 is TGTGCCAGCCAGCCGGCCAGAGTCGGGGAGCTGTTTTTT. This sequence encodes CASQPARVGELFF. The chain recombines TRBV7-9 with TRBJ2-2; D remains ambiguous. In germline, CDR1 is SEHNR, CDR2 FQNEAQ (reference sequence). V lost 8 bases and J lost 7, with 14 bases in between. The length of the CDR3 is 13 residues. Together with reference TRBV7-9 and TRBJ2-2, the CDR3 gives the full variable domain: DTGVSQNPRHKITKRGQNVTFRCDPISEHNRLYWYRQTLGQGPEFLTYFQNEAQLEKSRLLSDRFSAERPKGSFSTLEIQRTEQGDSAMYLCASQPARVGELFFGEGSRLTVL.